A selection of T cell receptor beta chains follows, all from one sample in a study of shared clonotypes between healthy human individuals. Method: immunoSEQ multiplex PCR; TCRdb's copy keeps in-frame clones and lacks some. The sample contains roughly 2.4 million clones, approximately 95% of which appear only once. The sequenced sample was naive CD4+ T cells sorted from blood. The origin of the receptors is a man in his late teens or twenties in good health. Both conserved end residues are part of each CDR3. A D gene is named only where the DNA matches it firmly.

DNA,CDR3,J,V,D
TGTGCCAGCAGTTCAACGGGACAGGGCCCCAATCTATATGGCTACACCTTC,CASSSTGQGPNLYGYTF,TRBJ1-2,TRBV28,TRBD1
TGTGCCAGCAGCTTGGTAGATATGGATTCTGGGGCCAACGTCCTGACTTTC,CASSLVDMDSGANVLTF,TRBJ2-6,TRBV5-4,NA
TGCGCCAGCAGCTTTGGGCAACTCACAGATACGCAGTATTTT,CASSFGQLTDTQYF,TRBJ2-3,TRBV5-1,NA
TGTGCCAGCAGTAGGGGGTCGTCGGGTGGCTACACCTTC,CASSRGSSGGYTF,TRBJ1-2,TRBV6-1,NA
TGCGCCAGCGTACTCGATAACACCGGGGAGCTGTTTTTT,CASVLDNTGELFF,TRBJ2-2,TRBV5-1,NA
TGTGCCAGTAGCGGGAACACAGATACGCAGTATTTT,CASSGNTDTQYF,TRBJ2-3,TRBV6-1,TRBD2
TGTGCCAGCAGCTTAGGGCTTGTCGGGGCGGGCGGCTACACCTTC,CASSLGLVGAGGYTF,TRBJ1-2,TRBV7-9,NA
TGTGCCAGTAGTACGGACAGGGAGAGGGACACTGAAGCTTTCTTT,CASSTDRERDTEAFF,TRBJ1-1,TRBV19,TRBD1
TGTGCCAGCAGCCGGACCGGTCCAGCTAACTATGGCTACACCTTC,CASSRTGPANYGYTF,TRBJ1-2,TRBV7-2,NA
TGTGCCAGCAGCGTCTCCGGGACAGGCCGCCTAGAGACCCAGTACTTC,CASSVSGTGRLETQYF,TRBJ2-5,TRBV11-2,TRBD1
TGTGCCAGTAGCAAGGTCCCCCCAGGGGGGGGCTACGAGCAGTACTTC,CASSKVPPGGGYEQYF,TRBJ2-7,TRBV19,NA
TGCGCCAGCAGGACTAGCGGGGGGAACTCCTACAATGAGCAGTTCTTC,CASRTSGGNSYNEQFF,TRBJ2-1,TRBV5-1,TRBD2